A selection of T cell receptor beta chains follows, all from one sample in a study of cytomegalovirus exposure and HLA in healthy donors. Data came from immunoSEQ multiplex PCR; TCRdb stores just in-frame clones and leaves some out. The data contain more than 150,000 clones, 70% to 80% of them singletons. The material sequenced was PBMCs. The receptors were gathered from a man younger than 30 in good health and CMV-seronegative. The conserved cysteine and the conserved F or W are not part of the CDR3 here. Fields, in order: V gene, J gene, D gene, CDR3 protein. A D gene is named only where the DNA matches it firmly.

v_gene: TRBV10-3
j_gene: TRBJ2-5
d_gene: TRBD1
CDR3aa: AISSSGGEETQY

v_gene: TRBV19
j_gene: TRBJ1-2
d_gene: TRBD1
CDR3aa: ASRRDRGNYGYT

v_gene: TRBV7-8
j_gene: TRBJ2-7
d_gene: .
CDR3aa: ASSLVGPYEQY

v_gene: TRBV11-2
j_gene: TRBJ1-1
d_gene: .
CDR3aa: ASSLEGAVNTEAF

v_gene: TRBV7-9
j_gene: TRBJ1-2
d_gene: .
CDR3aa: ASSFGGWPRDGYT

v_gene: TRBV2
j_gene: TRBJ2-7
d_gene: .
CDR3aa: ASSEGLTYEQY

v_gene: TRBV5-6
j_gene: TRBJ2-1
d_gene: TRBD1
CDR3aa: ASGGDRDSNEQF

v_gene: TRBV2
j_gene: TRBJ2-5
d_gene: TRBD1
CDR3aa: ASGTGGGGETQY

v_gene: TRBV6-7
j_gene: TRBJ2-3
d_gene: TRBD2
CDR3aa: ASSPMSGASTDTQY

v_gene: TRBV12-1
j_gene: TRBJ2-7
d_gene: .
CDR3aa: ASSLRVSGTASYEQY

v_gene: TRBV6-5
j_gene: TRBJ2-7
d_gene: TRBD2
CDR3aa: ASSLLAGGMAYEQY

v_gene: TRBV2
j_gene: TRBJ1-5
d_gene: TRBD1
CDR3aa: ASSQGGAGDQPQH

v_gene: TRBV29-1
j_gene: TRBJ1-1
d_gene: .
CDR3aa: SVDGRMNTEAF

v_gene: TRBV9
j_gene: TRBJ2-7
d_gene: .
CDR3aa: ASNKIGHEQY

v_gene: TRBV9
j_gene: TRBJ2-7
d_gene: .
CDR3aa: ASSVGGSGHEQY

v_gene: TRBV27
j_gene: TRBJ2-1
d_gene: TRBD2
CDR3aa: ASRIGAGGPYAREQF